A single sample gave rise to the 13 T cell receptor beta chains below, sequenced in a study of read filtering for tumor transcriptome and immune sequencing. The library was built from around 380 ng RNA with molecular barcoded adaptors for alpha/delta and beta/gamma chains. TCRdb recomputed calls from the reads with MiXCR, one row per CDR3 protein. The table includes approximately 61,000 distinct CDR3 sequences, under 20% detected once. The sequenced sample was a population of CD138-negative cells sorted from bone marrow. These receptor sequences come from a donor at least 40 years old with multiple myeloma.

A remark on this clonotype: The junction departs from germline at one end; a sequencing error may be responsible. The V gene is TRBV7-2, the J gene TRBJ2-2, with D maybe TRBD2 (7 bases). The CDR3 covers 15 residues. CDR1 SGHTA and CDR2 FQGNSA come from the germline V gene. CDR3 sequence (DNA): TGTGCCAGCAGCTTAGCGCGGGGGCGGGACGGGGAGCTGCTTTTT. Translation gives CASSLARGRDGELLF.

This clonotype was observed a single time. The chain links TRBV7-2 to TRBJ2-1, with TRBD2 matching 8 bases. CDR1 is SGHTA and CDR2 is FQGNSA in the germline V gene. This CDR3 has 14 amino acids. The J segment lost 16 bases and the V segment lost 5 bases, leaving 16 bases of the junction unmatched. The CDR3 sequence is CASSPWTSPNDHFF. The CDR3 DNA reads TGTGCCAGCAGCCCCTGGACTAGCCCCAATGATCATTTCTTC.

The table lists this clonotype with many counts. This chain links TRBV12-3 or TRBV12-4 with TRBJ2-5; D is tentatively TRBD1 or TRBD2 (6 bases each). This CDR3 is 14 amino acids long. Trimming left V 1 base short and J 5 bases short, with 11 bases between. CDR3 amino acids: CASSLGGGPETQYF. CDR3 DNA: TGTGCCAGCAGTTTAGGTGGGGGGCCTGAGACCCAGTACTTC.

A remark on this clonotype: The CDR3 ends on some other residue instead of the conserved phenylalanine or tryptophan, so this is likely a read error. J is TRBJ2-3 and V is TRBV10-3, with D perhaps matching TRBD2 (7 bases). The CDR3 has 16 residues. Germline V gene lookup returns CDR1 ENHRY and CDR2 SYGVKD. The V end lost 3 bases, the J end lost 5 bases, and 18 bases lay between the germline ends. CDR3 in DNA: TGTGCCATCAGTGAATCGAAAGGGGGGGCTGAAGATACGCAGTATCTT. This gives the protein CAISESKGGAEDTQYL.

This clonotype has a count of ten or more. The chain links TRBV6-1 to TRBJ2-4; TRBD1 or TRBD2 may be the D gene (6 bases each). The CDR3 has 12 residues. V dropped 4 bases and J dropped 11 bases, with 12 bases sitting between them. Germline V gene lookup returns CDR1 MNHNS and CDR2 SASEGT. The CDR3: CASSANREVQYF. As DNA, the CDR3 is TGTGCCAGCAGTGCGAACAGGGAGGTTCAGTACTTC.

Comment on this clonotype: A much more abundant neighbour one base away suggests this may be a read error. The CDR3 loop reads CSVARNEQFF. DNA of the CDR3: TGCAGCGTTGCTAGAAATGAGCAGTTCTTC. The chain is built from TRBV29-1 and TRBJ2-1; unclear D gene. Trimming cost V 4 bases and J 7 bases, with 5 bases left between them. The germline gives CDR1 SQVTM, CDR2 ANQGSEA. The CDR3 spans 10 residues.

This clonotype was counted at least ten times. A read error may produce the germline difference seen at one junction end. The CDR3 is CASSLDVKATQYF. The CDR3 DNA reads as TGTGCTAGCAGCTTAGATGTTAAGGCCACGCAGTATTTT. The chain is built from TRBV7-7 and TRBJ2-3; D call uncertain. The CDR3 contains 13 residues. From germline, CDR1 is SSHAT and CDR2 FNYEAQ (reference sequence).

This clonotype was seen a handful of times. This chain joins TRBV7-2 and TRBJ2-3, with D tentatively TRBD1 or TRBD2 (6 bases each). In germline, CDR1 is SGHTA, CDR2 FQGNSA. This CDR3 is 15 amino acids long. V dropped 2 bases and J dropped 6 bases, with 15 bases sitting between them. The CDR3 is CASSLPRGVGDTQYF. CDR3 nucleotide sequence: TGTGCCAGCAGCTTACCTAGGGGGGTCGGGGATACGCAGTATTTT.

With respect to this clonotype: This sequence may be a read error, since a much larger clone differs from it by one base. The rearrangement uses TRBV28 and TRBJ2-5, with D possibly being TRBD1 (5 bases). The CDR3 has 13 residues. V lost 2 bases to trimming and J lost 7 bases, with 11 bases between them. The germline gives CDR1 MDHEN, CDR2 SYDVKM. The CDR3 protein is CASSLTDTGTQYF. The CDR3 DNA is TGTGCCAGCAGTTTAACGGACACAGGGACCCAGTACTTC.

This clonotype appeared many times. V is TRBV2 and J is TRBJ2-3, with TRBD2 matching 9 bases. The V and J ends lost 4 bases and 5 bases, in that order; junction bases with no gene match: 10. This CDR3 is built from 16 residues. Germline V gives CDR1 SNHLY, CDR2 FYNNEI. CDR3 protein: CASSGFGLAGRDTQYF. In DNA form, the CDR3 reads TGTGCCAGCAGTGGTTTTGGTCTAGCGGGACGAGATACGCAGTATTTT.

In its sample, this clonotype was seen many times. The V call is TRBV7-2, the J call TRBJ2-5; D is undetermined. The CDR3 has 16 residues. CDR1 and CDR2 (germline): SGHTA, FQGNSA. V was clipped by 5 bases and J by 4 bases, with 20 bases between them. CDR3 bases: TGTGCCAGCAGCGCCCGACGTATAGGGCTGGGAGAGACCCAGTACTTC. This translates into CASSARRIGLGETQYF.

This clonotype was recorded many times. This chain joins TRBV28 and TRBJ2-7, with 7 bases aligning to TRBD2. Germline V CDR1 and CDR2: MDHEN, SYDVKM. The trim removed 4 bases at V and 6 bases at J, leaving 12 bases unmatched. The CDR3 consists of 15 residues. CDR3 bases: TGTGCCAGCAGTTCAAGACAGCGGGGTGCGGGCGAGCAGTACTTC. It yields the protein CASSSRQRGAGEQYF. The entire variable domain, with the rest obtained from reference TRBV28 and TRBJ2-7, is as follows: DVKVTQSSRYLVKRTGEKVFLECVQDMDHENMFWYRQDPGLGLRLIYFSYDVKMKEKGDIPEGYSVSREKKERFSLILESASTNQTSMYLCASSSRQRGAGEQYFGPGTRLTVT.

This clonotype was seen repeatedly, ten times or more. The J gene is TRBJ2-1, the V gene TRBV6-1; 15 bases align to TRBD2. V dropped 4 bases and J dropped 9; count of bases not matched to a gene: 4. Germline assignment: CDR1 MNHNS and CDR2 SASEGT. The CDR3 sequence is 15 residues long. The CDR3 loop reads CASSGTSGRVIEQFF. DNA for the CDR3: TGTGCCAGCAGTGGGACTAGCGGGAGGGTCATTGAGCAGTTCTTC.